This T cell receptor (beta chain) was recovered during a study of cytomegalovirus exposure and HLA in healthy donors. Study-level background: Among 150 million to 200 million T cells, an earlier analysis found around 100 million unique TCR beta sequences. Study results and caveats: An observed cluster of highly shared sequence variants was recorded as a likely sequencing artifact. A later analysis reported that several of the most significant clusters appeared to be linked to common viral pathogens, among them Epstein-Barr virus.

A remark on this clone: Its antigen is unidentified.

The PCR employed 60 Vbeta primers together with 13 Jbeta primers. TCRdb's copy holds only in-frame clones and misses some; the assay was immunoSEQ multiplex PCR. Of just over 200,000 clones listed, roughly 84% are singletons. Germline CDR1 and CDR2: GTSNPN and SVGIG (reference sequence). The CDR3 is 17 amino acids. Losses at the gene ends were 0 bases for V and 1 base for J; bases not matched to a gene: 5. The sample comprised PBMCs. The clonotype originates from a middle-aged man in good health and CMV-seronegative. The chain is built from TRBV30 and TRBJ2-3; TRBD2 aligns across 12 bases. CDR3 region: CAWSVTASGGGTDTQYF. DNA of the CDR3: TGTGCCTGGAGTGTAACGGCTAGCGGGGGGGGCACAGATACGCAGTATTTT.